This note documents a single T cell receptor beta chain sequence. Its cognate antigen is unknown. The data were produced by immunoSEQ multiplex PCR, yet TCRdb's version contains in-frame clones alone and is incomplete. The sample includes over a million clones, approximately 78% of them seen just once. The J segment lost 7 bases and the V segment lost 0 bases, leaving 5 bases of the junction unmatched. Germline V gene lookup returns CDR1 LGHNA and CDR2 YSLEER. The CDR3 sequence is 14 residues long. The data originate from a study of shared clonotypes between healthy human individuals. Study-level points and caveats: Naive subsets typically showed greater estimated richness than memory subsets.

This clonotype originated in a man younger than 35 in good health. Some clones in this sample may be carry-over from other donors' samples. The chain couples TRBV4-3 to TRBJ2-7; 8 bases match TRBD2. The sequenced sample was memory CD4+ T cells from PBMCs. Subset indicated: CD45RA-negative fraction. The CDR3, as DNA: TGCGCCAGCAGCCAAGACCCGGGAGGGGGGGAGCAGTACTTC. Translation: CASSQDPGGGEQYF.